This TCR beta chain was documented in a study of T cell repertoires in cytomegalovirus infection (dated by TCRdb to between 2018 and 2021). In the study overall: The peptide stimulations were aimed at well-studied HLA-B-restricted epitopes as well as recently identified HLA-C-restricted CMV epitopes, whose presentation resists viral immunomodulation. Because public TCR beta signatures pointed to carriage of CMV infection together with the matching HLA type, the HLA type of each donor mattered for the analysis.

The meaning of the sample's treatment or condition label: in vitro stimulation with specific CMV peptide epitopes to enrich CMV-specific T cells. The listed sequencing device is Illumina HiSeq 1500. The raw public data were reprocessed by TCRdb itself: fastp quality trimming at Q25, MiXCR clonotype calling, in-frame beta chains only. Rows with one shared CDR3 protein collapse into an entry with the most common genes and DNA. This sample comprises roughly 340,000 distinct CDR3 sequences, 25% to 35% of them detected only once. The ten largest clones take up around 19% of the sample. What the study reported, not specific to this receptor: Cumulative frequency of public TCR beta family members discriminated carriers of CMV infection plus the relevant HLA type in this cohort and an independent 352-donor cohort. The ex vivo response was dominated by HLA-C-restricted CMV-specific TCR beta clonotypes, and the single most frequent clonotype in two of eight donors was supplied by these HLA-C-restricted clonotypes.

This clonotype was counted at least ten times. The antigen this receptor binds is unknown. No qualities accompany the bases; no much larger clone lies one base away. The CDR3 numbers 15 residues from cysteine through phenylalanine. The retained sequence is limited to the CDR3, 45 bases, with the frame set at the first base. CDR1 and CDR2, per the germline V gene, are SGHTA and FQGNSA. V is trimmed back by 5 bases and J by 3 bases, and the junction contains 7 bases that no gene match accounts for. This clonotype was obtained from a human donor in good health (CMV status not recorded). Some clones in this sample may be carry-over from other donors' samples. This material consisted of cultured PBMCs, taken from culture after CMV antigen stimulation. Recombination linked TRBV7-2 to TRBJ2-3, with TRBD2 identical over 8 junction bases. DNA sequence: TGTGCCAGCAGCATCAAGCGGGGGATAACAGATACGCAGTATTTT. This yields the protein CASSIKRGITDTQYF.